Given below is one TCR beta chain in context. Its antigen is unidentified. Blood draws occurred at baseline, cycle 4 day 1, and cycle 7 day 1. The entry originates in a study of OX40 agonist ivuxolimab in advanced cancers. The wider study: An anti-OX40 (CD134) antibody with agonistic activity, ivuxolimab, was administered to patients. General observations from the study: Normalized expansion of T-cell clones was also low for some nonresponders.

Germline CDR1 reads MGHDK; CDR2 reads SYGVNS. V lost 3 bases to trimming and J lost 7 bases, with 19 bases between them. The CDR3 consists of 16 residues. Some clones are missing from TCRdb's copy, which holds only in-frame ones; the method was immunoSEQ multiplex PCR. The sample consists of approximately 52,000 clones, roughly four fifths of them appearing once. Source: CD4+ or CD8+ T cells sorted from blood, taken in a trial of the OX40 agonist ivuxolimab. The sequence came from an adult with an advanced solid tumor such as melanoma, head and neck, liver or kidney cancer. The chain couples TRBV25-1 to TRBJ1-3; possible D gene TRBD1, 5 bases. The CDR3 spells CASSDRDRPAGNTIYF. The CDR3 DNA reads TGTGCCAGCAGTGACCGGGACCGACCCGCGGGGAACACCATATATTTT.